This is a list of T cell receptor beta chains from one sample in a study of blood T cell repertoires in COVID-19. TCRdb's copy holds only in-frame clones and misses some; the assay was immunoSEQ multiplex PCR. The repertoire consists of around 220,000 clones, with roughly four fifths occurring once and the leading ten covering less than 9.5%. The specimen was peripheral blood. These receptors all come from a woman of 80 years or more with COVID-19, enrolled during active disease. Both conserved end residues are part of each CDR3. D genes are given only for firm matches. Expanded clones get a size class; other rows say once, few or many, or leave the size out.

d_call	v_call	clone_size	j_call	cdr3_aa	cdr3_nt
TRBD1	TRBV11-2	NA	TRBJ2-3	CASSNQNRGLLTDTQYF	TGTGCCAGCAGCAACCAAAACAGGGGGCTCCTCACAGATACGCAGTATTTT
TRBD2	TRBV4-2	NA	TRBJ2-5	CASSQQLAGNGETQYF	TGTGCCAGCAGCCAACAACTAGCGGGGAATGGGGAGACCCAGTACTTC
NA	TRBV28	NA	TRBJ2-2	CASSLEGAELFF	TGTGCCAGCAGTTTAGAGGGTGCGGAGCTGTTTTTT
NA	TRBV27	few	TRBJ1-6	CASIQEAHRNSPLHF	TGTGCCAGCATCCAAGAGGCACACCGGAATTCACCCCTCCACTTT
TRBD1	TRBV6-5	NA	TRBJ2-7	CASSYGQGGFEQYF	TGTGCCAGCAGTTACGGACAGGGGGGCTTCGAGCAGTACTTC
TRBD1	TRBV3-1/TRBV3-2	NA	TRBJ1-3	CASRPGQSSGNTIYF	TGTGCCAGCAGGCCGGGACAGAGCTCTGGAAACACCATATATTTT
NA	TRBV14	NA	TRBJ1-1	CASSLSLNTEAFF	TGTGCCAGCAGCCTATCTTTGAACACTGAAGCTTTCTTT
NA	TRBV11-2	NA	TRBJ2-7	CASSLVAVVSYEQYF	TGTGCCAGCAGCTTGGTAGCGGTAGTATCCTACGAGCAGTACTTC
TRBD1	TRBV6-5	once	TRBJ2-2	CASSYWDRNTGELFF	TGTGCCAGCAGTTACTGGGACAGGAACACCGGGGAGCTGTTTTTT
NA	TRBV19	NA	TRBJ1-2	CASSIQGLGYGYTF	TGTGCCAGTAGTATCCAGGGGCTGGGGTATGGCTACACCTTC
NA	TRBV3-1/TRBV3-2	NA	TRBJ2-5	CASSLKETQYF	TGTGCCAGCAGCCTAAAAGAGACCCAGTACTTC
NA	TRBV29-1	NA	TRBJ1-1	CSVLIQGTEAFF	TGCAGCGTTCTTATACAGGGCACTGAAGCTTTCTTT
TRBD1	TRBV5-8	NA	TRBJ1-4	CASSPRGQGFNEKLFF	TGTGCCAGCAGCCCCCGAGGACAGGGGTTTAATGAAAAACTGTTTTTT
TRBD2	TRBV3-1/TRBV3-2	NA	TRBJ2-5	CASSQELTSGREETQYF	TGTGCCAGCAGCCAAGAATTAACTAGCGGAAGGGAAGAGACCCAGTACTTC
TRBD1	TRBV18	once	TRBJ2-1	CASSPARTGWNEQFF	TGTGCCAGCTCCCCCGCCCGGACAGGGTGGAATGAGCAGTTCTTC
NA	TRBV3-1/TRBV3-2	NA	TRBJ2-7	CASSPDWTYEQYF	TGTGCCAGCAGCCCGGACTGGACCTACGAGCAGTACTTC
NA	TRBV28	NA	TRBJ2-1	CASSSTRGYNEQFF	TGTGCCAGCAGTTCCACCAGGGGTTACAATGAGCAGTTCTTC
NA	TRBV18	NA	TRBJ2-5	CASSSGSQETQYF	TGTGCCAGCTCGTCCGGGTCCCAAGAGACCCAGTACTTC
TRBD1	TRBV7-9	NA	TRBJ1-6	CASSLAGGAGHSPLHF	TGTGCCAGCAGCTTAGCAGGGGGCGCCGGTCATTCACCCCTCCACTTT
NA	TRBV7-3	NA	TRBJ2-7	CASSSGRFEQYF	TGTGCCAGCAGCTCGGGTCGGTTCGAGCAGTACTTC
NA	TRBV27	once	TRBJ2-3	CASSLSTVTDTQYF	TGTGCCAGCAGTTTATCAACGGTTACAGATACGCAGTATTTT
NA	TRBV6-2/TRBV6-3	NA	TRBJ1-2	CASSYMPTLGYTF	TGTGCCAGCAGTTACATGCCTACCCTGGGCTACACCTTC
NA	TRBV11-3	NA	TRBJ2-5	CASSLQGETQYF	TGTGCCAGCAGCTTACAGGGAGAGACCCAGTACTTC